The present T cell receptor beta chain was sequenced within a study of OX40 agonist ivuxolimab in advanced cancers. Turning to the study itself: Ivuxolimab, an agonist antibody against OX40 (CD134), was given to patients.

TCRdb's copy holds only in-frame clones and misses some; the assay was immunoSEQ multiplex PCR. In the table there are 12,000 or so clones, around 84% of which are singletons. This sample comprised CD4+ or CD8+ T cells sorted from blood, obtained in a trial of the OX40 agonist ivuxolimab. This sequence originates from an adult with an advanced solid tumor such as melanoma, head and neck, liver or kidney cancer.

CDR3 sequence (DNA): TGTGCCAGCATTTCCCAGGGGTTCACTGAAGCTTTCTTT. It encodes CASISQGFTEAFF. The J gene is TRBJ1-1, the V gene TRBV6-5, with TRBD1 as a possible D gene (6 bases). The germline V gene has CDR1 MNHEY and CDR2 SVGAGI. This CDR3 comprises 13 residues. V shed 7 bases and J shed 4 bases, with 13 bases lying between them.